These 9 T cell receptor beta chains were sequenced from one sample in a study of HIV-infected children after antiretroviral therapy interruption. A 3' RACE protocol on RNA, with unique molecular identifiers, produced the TCR library. TCRdb ran MiXCR on the 3' RACE reads and lists one entry per CDR3 protein. This sample has approximately 95,000 distinct CDR3 sequences; less than 7% occur once, and the top ten carry approximately 1.2%. Treatment noted: PENTA 11 planned treatment interruption arm or continuous ART arm. The sample in question was CD45RA+ CD4+ T cells from PBMCs, pooled from several time points, obtained from a donor given antiretroviral therapy, either interrupted or continuous. Described subset: naive CD4+ CD45RA+ CD45RO- T cells. The receptors were sampled from a pool of human donors with HIV.

At least ten counts were recorded for this clonotype. The V gene is TRBV12-5, the J gene TRBJ1-1; TRBD1 aligns across 7 bases. Germline V CDR1 and CDR2: LGHNT, FRNRAP. V lost 0 bases to trimming and J lost 11 bases; unmatched junction nucleotides: 9. The CDR3 loop spans 14 amino acids. The CDR3 here is CASGLVGGGALAFF. CDR3 nucleotides: TGTGCTAGTGGTTTGGTAGGAGGGGGCGCCTTGGCTTTCTTT.

This clonotype was detected many times. The chain combines TRBV29-1 with TRBJ2-5; 11 bases are a match to TRBD2. This CDR3 contains 14 residues. After removal of 5 bases from V and 1 base from J, the junction contained 3 bases not matched to a gene. Germline V gene lookup returns CDR1 SQVTM and CDR2 ANQGSEA. The CDR3 is CSVQGLAAQETQYF. The CDR3 DNA is TGCAGCGTTCAGGGACTAGCGGCCCAAGAGACCCAGTACTTC. The whole variable domain, filled in from reference TRBV29-1 and TRBJ2-5, reads SAVISQKPSRDICQRGTSLTIQCQVDSQVTMMFWYRQQPGQSLTLIATANQGSEATYESGFVIDKFPISRPNLTFSTLTVSNMSPEDSSIYLCSVQGLAAQETQYFGPGTRLLVL.

Concerning this clonotype itself: Germline and junction disagree at one end, which may indicate a read error. V and J are TRBV6-2 or TRBV6-3 and TRBJ1-6; possibly TRBD1 for D (5 bases). Per the germline V gene, CDR1 is MNHEY and CDR2 is SVGEGT. The CDR3 spans 15 residues. CDR3: CASSESGAQNSPLYF. DNA of the CDR3: TGTGCCAGCAGTGAAAGTGGGGCGCAAAATTCGCCCCTCTACTTT.

The table lists this clonotype with many counts. The chain couples TRBV5-1 to TRBJ2-2; 8 positions agree with TRBD2. The V gene's germline CDR1 is SGHRS and CDR2 YFSETQ. V gave up 5 bases and J gave up 4 bases; unmatched junction bases: 16. CDR3 length: 18 residues. CDR3 DNA: TGCGCCAGCAGGGAGGACGGGGGGGCCGAACACCTCACCGGGGAGCTGTTTTTT. Translation: CASREDGGAEHLTGELFF.

The rearrangement joins TRBV6-6 to TRBJ2-3; TRBD2 matches at 8 bases. Trimming cost V 0 bases and J 1 base; bases outside gene matches: 3. The CDR3 runs 16 residues. Germline assignment: CDR1 MNHNY and CDR2 SVGAGI (reference sequence). CDR3 loop: CASSYSMRGGTDTQYF. CDR3 DNA: TGTGCCAGCAGTTACTCGATGCGGGGGGGCACAGATACGCAGTATTTT.

Many counts were recorded for this clonotype. The rearrangement links TRBV11-2 to TRBJ2-7; 9 bases fit TRBD2. Unmatched junction bases numbered 9, after V lost 3 bases and J lost 6 bases. The CDR3 has 15 amino acids. CDR1 SGHAT and CDR2 FQNNGV come from the germline V gene. CDR3 bases: TGTGCCAGCAGCTTGAATCCGGGACTAGCAACCGAGCAGTACTTC. This gives the protein CASSLNPGLATEQYF.

This clonotype has ten or more counts. V and J are TRBV20-1 and TRBJ2-3, with 8 positions matching TRBD2. There are 13 residues in the CDR3. With V trimmed by 2 bases and J by 5 bases, 3 bases remained unmatched. Germline V lookup: CDR1 DFQATT, CDR2 SNEGSKA (reference sequence). CDR3 region: CSARLAGIDTQYF. CDR3 DNA sequence: TGCAGTGCTAGATTAGCGGGGATAGATACGCAGTATTTT.

This clonotype was seen at least ten times. The rearrangement joins TRBV19 to TRBJ2-6; D is unclear. The CDR3 spans 16 residues. The germline V gene encodes CDR1 LNHDA and CDR2 SQIVND (reference sequence). Trimming took 6 bases from V and 2 from J, leaving 14 bases between them. The CDR3 nucleotides are TGTGCCAGTAGCCTGGAAAGGCTCCCTGGGGCCAACGTCCTGACTTTC. It specifies CASSLERLPGANVLTF.

This clonotype has just a few counts. The chain carries TRBV7-2 and TRBJ2-2; D unresolved. This CDR3 is built from 17 residues. The germline gives CDR1 SGHTA, CDR2 FQGNSA. V was shortened by 2 bases and J by 0 bases, with 13 bases between the two germline ends. The DNA for the CDR3 is TGTGCCAGCAGCTTAAGGCCGGCTGTTACGAACACCGGGGAGCTGTTTTTT. Translated, it gives CASSLRPAVTNTGELFF. Supplemented by reference TRBV7-2 and TRBJ2-2, the full variable domain reads GAGVSQSPSNKVTEKGKDVELRCDPISGHTALYWYRQSLGQGLEFLIYFQGNSAPDKSGLPSDRFSAERTGGSVSTLTIQRTQQEDSAVYLCASSLRPAVTNTGELFFGEGSRLTVL.